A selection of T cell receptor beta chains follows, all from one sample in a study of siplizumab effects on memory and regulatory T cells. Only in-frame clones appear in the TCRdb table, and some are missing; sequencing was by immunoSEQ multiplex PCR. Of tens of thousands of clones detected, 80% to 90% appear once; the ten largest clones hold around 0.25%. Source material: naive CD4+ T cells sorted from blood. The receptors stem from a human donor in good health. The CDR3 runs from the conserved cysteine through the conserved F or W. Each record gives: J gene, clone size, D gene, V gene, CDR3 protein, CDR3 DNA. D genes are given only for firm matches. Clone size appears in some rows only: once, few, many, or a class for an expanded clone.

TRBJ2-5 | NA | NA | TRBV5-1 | CASSLGGFQETQYF | TGCGCCAGCAGCTTGGGCGGGTTCCAAGAGACCCAGTACTTC
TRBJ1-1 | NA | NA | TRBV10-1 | CASRREENTEAFF | TGCGCCAGCCGGAGGGAGGAGAACACTGAAGCTTTCTTT
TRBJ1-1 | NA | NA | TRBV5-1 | CASSGELMNTEAFF | TGCGCCAGCAGCGGGGAACTGATGAACACTGAAGCTTTCTTT
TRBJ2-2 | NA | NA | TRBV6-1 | CASHDRREAGELFF | TGTGCCAGCCACGACAGGCGTGAAGCCGGGGAGCTGTTTTTT
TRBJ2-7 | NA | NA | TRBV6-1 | CASRTVSLYEQYF | TGTGCCAGCCGGACAGTCTCTCTGTACGAGCAGTACTTC
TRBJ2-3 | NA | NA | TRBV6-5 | CASSQGAGGFTQYF | TGTGCCAGCTCACAGGGGGCGGGGGGTTTTACGCAGTATTTT
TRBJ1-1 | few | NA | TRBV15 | CATSGRQLNTEAFF | TGTGCCACCAGCGGGCGACAGCTGAACACTGAAGCTTTCTTT
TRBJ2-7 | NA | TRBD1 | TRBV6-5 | CASSYSGLPGQKEQYF | TGTGCCAGCAGTTACTCGGGGTTACCGGGACAGAAAGAGCAGTACTTC
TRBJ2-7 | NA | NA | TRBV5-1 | CASSVGQLYEQYF | TGCGCCAGCAGCGTCGGACAGCTCTACGAGCAGTACTTC
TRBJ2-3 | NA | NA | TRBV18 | CASSPAGIRTDTQYF | TGTGCCAGCTCACCAGCGGGGATTCGCACAGATACGCAGTATTTT
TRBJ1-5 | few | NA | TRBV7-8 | CASSLAGDQPQHF | TGTGCCAGCAGCTTAGCGGGAGATCAGCCCCAGCATTTT
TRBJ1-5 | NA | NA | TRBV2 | CAGGTTSNQPQHF | TGTGCCGGAGGGACAACTAGCAATCAGCCCCAGCATTTT
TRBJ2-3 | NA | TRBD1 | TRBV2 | CASRGTVSFSDTQYF | TGTGCCAGCAGGGGGACAGTCAGTTTCTCAGATACGCAGTATTTT
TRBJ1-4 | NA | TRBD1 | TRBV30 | CASDRQSNEKLFF | TGTGCCTCGGACAGGCAATCTAATGAAAAACTGTTTTTT
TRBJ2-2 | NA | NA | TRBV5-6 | CASSGRVNTGELFF | TGTGCCAGCAGCGGGCGGGTGAACACCGGGGAGCTGTTTTTT
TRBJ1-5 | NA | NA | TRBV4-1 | CASSQVRGRGRDQPQHF | TGCGCCAGCAGCCAAGTGCGCGGCAGGGGACGGGATCAGCCCCAGCATTTT
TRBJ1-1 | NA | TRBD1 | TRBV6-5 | CASSLQGAGETEAFF | TGTGCCAGCAGTCTACAGGGGGCAGGGGAGACTGAAGCTTTCTTT
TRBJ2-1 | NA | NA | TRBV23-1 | CASSQRSGQGNEQFF | TGCGCCAGCAGTCAGCGGTCCGGTCAGGGGAATGAGCAGTTCTTC
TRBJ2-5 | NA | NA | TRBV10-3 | CAISESQETQYF | TGTGCCATCAGTGAGTCCCAAGAGACCCAGTACTTC
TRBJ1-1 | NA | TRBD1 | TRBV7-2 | CASSGQGADTEAFF | TGTGCCAGCAGCGGACAGGGGGCGGACACTGAAGCTTTCTTT
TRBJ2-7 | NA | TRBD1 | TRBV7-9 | CASSLGQPGGSDEQYF | TGTGCCAGCAGCTTAGGTCAGCCAGGGGGCTCTGACGAGCAGTACTTC
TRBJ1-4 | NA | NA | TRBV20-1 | CSARADEKLFF | TGCAGTGCTAGAGCCGACGAAAAACTGTTTTTT
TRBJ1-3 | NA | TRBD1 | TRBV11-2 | CASSLIRTGGFGNTIYF | TGTGCCAGCAGCTTGATAAGGACAGGGGGCTTTGGAAACACCATATATTTT
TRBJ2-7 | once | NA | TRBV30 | CAWSVDRSYEQYF | TGTGCCTGGAGTGTAGACAGATCCTACGAGCAGTACTTC
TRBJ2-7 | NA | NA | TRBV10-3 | CAISESLGRGHEQYF | TGTGCCATCAGTGAGTCGTTGGGCAGGGGTCACGAGCAGTACTTC
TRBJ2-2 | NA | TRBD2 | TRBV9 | CASSVVGTSVNTGELFF | TGTGCCAGCAGCGTAGTAGGGACTAGCGTGAACACCGGGGAGCTGTTTTTT
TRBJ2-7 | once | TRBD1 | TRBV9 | CASSPSTGGWTYEQYF | TGTGCCAGCAGCCCGTCTACAGGGGGATGGACCTACGAGCAGTACTTC
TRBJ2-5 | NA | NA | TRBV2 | CASSEADRYQETQYF | TGTGCCAGCAGTGAAGCAGACAGGTACCAAGAGACCCAGTACTTC
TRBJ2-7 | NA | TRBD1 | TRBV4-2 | CASSQDGTGYSYEQYF | TGTGCCAGCAGCCAAGACGGGACAGGATACTCCTACGAGCAGTACTTC